These T cell receptor beta chains were read from a single sample in a study of cytomegalovirus exposure and HLA in healthy donors. Profiled with immunoSEQ multiplex PCR; TCRdb holds only in-frame clones, not every one. Of about 110,000 clones listed, roughly four fifths are singletons. Sequencing used PBMCs. The receptor source for this set is a man aged 50 to 59 in good health and CMV-seronegative. Both conserved end residues are part of each CDR3. A D gene is named only where the DNA matches it firmly. Clone size, where shown, is once, few, many, or a class for clones that have expanded.

abundance	d_gene	v_gene	len	j_gene	CDR3nt	CDR3aa
few	TRBD1	TRBV10-3	14	TRBJ1-1	TGTGCCATCGGAAGGACAGGGGTGGGCACTGAAGCTTTCTTT	CAIGRTGVGTEAFF
.	.	TRBV14	15	TRBJ1-2	TGTGCCAGCAGCCAAGATGACAACAGTCTCTATGGCTACACCTTC	CASSQDDNSLYGYTF
.	.	TRBV29-1	10	TRBJ1-1	TGCAGCGGCTCAGGCACTGAAGCTTTCTTT	CSGSGTEAFF
.	.	TRBV6-4	14	TRBJ1-5	TGTGCCAGCAGTGAGTCAGGGGGCAATCAGCCCCAGCATTTT	CASSESGGNQPQHF
.	.	TRBV4-3	14	TRBJ1-2	TGCGCCAGCAGCCCCCGAACAGGTACCTATGGCTACACCTTC	CASSPRTGTYGYTF
.	TRBD1	TRBV5-4	17	TRBJ1-2	TGTGCCAGCAGCTTGACGGGACAGGGGGCCAGAAACTATGGCTACACCTTC	CASSLTGQGARNYGYTF
.	.	TRBV5-6	12	TRBJ2-3	TGTGCCAGCAATCAGTACACAGATACGCAGTATTTT	CASNQYTDTQYF
.	.	TRBV7-9	12	TRBJ1-1	TGTGCCAGCAGGGGGAGGGGTACTGAAGCTTTCTTT	CASRGRGTEAFF
.	TRBD1	TRBV7-8	14	TRBJ1-1	TGTGCCAGCAGCCCACAGGGGGCGGAGACTGAAGCTTTCTTT	CASSPQGAETEAFF
.	TRBD1	TRBV7-3	14	TRBJ2-5	TGTGCCAGCAGCCCCACAGGGGGAGGAGAGACCCAGTACTTC	CASSPTGGGETQYF
.	.	TRBV11-2	13	TRBJ2-5	TGTGCCAGCAGCTTCGGGGAGAAAGAGACCCAGTACTTC	CASSFGEKETQYF
.	.	TRBV6-4	16	TRBJ2-1	TGTGCCAGCAGTGACGTGGGCGATCGCTCCTACAATGAGCAGTTCTTC	CASSDVGDRSYNEQFF
.	TRBD1	TRBV5-1	15	TRBJ1-6	TGCGCCAGCTCCTCCCTTGGCAGGGGGAATTCACCCCTCCACTTT	CASSSLGRGNSPLHF
.	.	TRBV7-9	15	TRBJ2-5	TGTTCCAGCAGCTTAGAAGGGGCGCTTCGGGAGACCCAGTACTTC	CSSSLEGALRETQYF
few	TRBD2	TRBV10-3	16	TRBJ2-3	TGTGCCATCAGTGAGGGACTAGCGGGGGGCACAGATACGCAGTATTTT	CAISEGLAGGTDTQYF
.	.	TRBV7-2	12	TRBJ2-5	TGTGCCAGCAGCTGGGCAGGGGAGACCCAGTACTTC	CASSWAGETQYF
few	.	TRBV10-3	13	TRBJ1-1	TGTGCCATCAGGAAGGACAGGAACACTGAAGCTTTCTTT	CAIRKDRNTEAFF
.	.	TRBV6-6	13	TRBJ1-1	TGTGCCAGCAGTTACTCGAAACAGCATGAAGCTTTCTTT	CASSYSKQHEAFF
few	TRBD1	TRBV27	16	TRBJ1-1	TGTGCCAGCAGTTTATGGACAGGGAGGCGCGGCACTGAAGCTTTCTTT	CASSLWTGRRGTEAFF
.	.	TRBV10-2	12	TRBJ1-5	TGCGCCAGCAGTGACGGCAATCAGCCCCAGCATTTT	CASSDGNQPQHF
.	.	TRBV19	13	TRBJ2-3	TGTGCCAGTAGTGGCGGGCCCACAGATACGCAGTATTTT	CASSGGPTDTQYF
.	.	TRBV28	12	TRBJ2-1	TGTGCCAGCAGTCTCCAGGGTTATGAGCAGTTCTTC	CASSLQGYEQFF
few	TRBD1	TRBV4-1	17	TRBJ2-2	TGCGCCAGCAGCCACTCCCAGCTTAGGGGGCCTATCGGGGAGCTGTTTTTT	CASSHSQLRGPIGELFF
.	TRBD1	TRBV10-3	13	TRBJ1-1	TGTGCCATCATAAACCAGGGGGACGGCTCGGCTTTCTTT	CAIINQGDGSAFF
once	.	TRBV5-6	14	TRBJ2-5	TGTGCCAGCAGCACCGGACTTTTGGGGGAGACCCAGTACTTC	CASSTGLLGETQYF
.	.	TRBV5-1	14	TRBJ2-1	TGCGCCAGCCAGAACGGGAACTCCTACAATGAGCAGTTCTTC	CASQNGNSYNEQFF
.	TRBD1	TRBV5-4	16	TRBJ1-3	TGTGCCAGCAGTGCAGGGACAGACTACTCTGGAAACACCATATATTTT	CASSAGTDYSGNTIYF
.	.	TRBV10-1	15	TRBJ2-3	TGCGCCAGCAGTGAGTCGACGGCGGGGTCAGATACGCAGTATTTT	CASSESTAGSDTQYF
.	TRBD1	TRBV5-1	16	TRBJ1-2	TGCGCCAGCGGCTTGGAAGGGACATACAGGGGGTTTGGCTACACCTTC	CASGLEGTYRGFGYTF
.	.	TRBV13	20	TRBJ2-5	TGTGCCAGCAGCTCGCGAATCCCCCGGAGGAGGGACGAGCACCAAGAGACCCAGTACTTC	CASSSRIPRRRDEHQETQYF
.	TRBD1	TRBV2	14	TRBJ1-6	TGTGCCAGCAGTCCTCAAGGGGGCCGATCACCCCTCCACTTT	CASSPQGGRSPLHF
.	TRBD2	TRBV4-3	15	TRBJ2-5	TGCGCCAGCAGCCGAGGACTAGCGGGGGAAGAGACCCAGTACTTC	CASSRGLAGEETQYF
.	TRBD1	TRBV11-2	15	TRBJ1-6	TGTGCCAGCAGCTTAGATCCGGACAGGGACGCGCCCCTCCACTTT	CASSLDPDRDAPLHF
.	.	TRBV15	16	TRBJ2-2	TGTGCCACCAGCAGAAAATCGACAGCTAACACCGGGGAGCTGTTTTTT	CATSRKSTANTGELFF
.	TRBD1	TRBV2	13	TRBJ2-2	TGTGCCAGCAGTTCCGGGACAGCCGGGGAGCTGTTTTTT	CASSSGTAGELFF
.	.	TRBV28	14	TRBJ2-1	TGTGCCAGCAGTTTGGAGGGGGCGCGGGATGAGCAGTTCTTC	CASSLEGARDEQFF
.	.	TRBV7-7	12	TRBJ2-1	TGTGCTAGCAGTCCCGGTTCGTATGAGCAGTTCTTC	CASSPGSYEQFF
.	TRBD2	TRBV6-5	16	TRBJ2-3	TGTGCCAGCAGTTACGGGCCTAGCGGGGATGGAGATACGCAGTATTTT	CASSYGPSGDGDTQYF